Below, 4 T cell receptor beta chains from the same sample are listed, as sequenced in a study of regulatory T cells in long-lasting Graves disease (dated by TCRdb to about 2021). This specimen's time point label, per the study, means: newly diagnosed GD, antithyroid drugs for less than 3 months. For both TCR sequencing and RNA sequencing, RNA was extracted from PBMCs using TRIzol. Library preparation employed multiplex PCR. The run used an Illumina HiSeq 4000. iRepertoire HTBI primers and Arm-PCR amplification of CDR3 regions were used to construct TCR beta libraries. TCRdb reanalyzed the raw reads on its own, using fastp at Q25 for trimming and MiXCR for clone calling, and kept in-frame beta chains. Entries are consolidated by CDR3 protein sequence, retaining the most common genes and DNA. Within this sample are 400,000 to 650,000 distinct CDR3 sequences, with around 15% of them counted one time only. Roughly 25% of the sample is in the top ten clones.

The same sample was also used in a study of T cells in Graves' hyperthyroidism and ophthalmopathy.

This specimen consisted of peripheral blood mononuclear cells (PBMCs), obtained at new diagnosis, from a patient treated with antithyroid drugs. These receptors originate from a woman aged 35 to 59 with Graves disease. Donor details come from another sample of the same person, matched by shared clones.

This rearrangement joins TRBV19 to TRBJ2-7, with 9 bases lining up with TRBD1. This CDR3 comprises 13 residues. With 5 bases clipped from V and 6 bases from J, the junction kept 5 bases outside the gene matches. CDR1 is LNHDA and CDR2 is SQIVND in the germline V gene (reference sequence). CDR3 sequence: CASSAGQGSEQYF. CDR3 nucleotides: TGTGCCAGTAGTGCGGGACAGGGAAGCGAGCAGTACTTC.

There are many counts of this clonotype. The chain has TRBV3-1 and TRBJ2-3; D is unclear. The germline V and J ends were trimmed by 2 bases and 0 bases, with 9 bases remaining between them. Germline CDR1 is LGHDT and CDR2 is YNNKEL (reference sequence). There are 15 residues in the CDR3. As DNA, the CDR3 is TGTGCCAGCAGCCAAACCCCCGGTAGCACAGATACGCAGTATTTT. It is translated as CASSQTPGSTDTQYF.

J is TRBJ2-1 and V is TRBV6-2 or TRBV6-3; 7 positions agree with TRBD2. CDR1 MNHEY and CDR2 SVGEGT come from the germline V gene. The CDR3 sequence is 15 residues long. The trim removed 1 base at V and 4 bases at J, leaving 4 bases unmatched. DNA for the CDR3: TGTGCCAGCAGTTACTTAATCGGGAGGTACAATGAGCAGTTCTTC. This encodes CASSYLIGRYNEQFF.

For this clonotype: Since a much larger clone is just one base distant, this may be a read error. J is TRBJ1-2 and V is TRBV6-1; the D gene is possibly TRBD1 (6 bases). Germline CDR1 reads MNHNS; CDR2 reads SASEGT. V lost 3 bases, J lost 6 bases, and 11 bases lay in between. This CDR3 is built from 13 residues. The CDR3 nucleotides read TGTGCCAGCAGTGAGTCAGGGGTGAATGGCTACACCTTC. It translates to CASSESGVNGYTF.